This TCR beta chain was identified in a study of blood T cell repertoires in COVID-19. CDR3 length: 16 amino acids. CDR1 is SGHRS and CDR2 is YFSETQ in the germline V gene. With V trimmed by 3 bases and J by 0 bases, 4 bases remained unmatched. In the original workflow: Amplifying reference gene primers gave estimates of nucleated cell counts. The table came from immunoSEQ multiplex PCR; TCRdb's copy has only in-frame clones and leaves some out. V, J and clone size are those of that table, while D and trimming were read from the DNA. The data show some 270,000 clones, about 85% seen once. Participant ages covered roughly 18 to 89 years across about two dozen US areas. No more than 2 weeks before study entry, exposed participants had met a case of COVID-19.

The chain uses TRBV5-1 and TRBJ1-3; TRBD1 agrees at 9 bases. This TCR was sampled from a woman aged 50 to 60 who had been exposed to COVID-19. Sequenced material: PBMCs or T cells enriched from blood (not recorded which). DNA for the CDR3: TGCGCCAGCAGCTCACCGGGACAGGGCTCTGGAAACACCATATATTTT. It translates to CASSSPGQGSGNTIYF.